This T cell receptor (beta chain) was recorded in a study of CD8+ T cells in alopecia areata. RNA, once extracted, was reverse transcribed into cDNA for use as the sequencing template. TCRdb's copy holds only in-frame clones and misses some; the assay was immunoSEQ multiplex PCR. The sample lists 150,000 to 250,000 clones; 58% were seen once. Stated treatment: oral pan-JAK inhibitor, 5-10 mg twice daily. Concerning this clone itself: Its antigen is undetermined.

Study outcomes and limitations: Sequencing of scalp samples also includes resident alphabeta T cells from normal skin. An increase in clonality over normal scalp was evident in lesional scalp, especially alopecia totalis/universalis.

CDR3 length: 17 residues. Per the germline V gene, CDR1 is SQVTM and CDR2 is ANQGSEA. J was trimmed by 0 bases and V by 2 bases; bases with no gene match: 8. This clonotype originated in a human donor with alopecia areata. The chain has TRBV29-1 and TRBJ1-3, with TRBD1 identical over 9 bases. Sequenced material: CD4+ T cells sorted from blood, taken at week 24, from a patient treated with tofacitinib. The chain's CDR3 is CSVESWTGDNSGNTIYF. The CDR3, as DNA: TGCAGCGTTGAATCCTGGACAGGGGACAACTCTGGAAACACCATATATTTT.